A selection of T cell receptor beta chains follows, all from one sample in a study of molecular identifiers for immune sequencing clone quantification. TCRdb recomputed calls from the PCR reads with MiXCR, one row per CDR3 protein. Here the sample spans some 100,000 distinct CDR3 sequences, roughly 34% being singletons. The specimen was naive CD8+ T cells from blood, with Jurkat cell RNA spiked in. The receptors come from a human donor in good health. Some libraries in this study had Jurkat cell RNA spiked in. CDR3s include the opening cysteine and the closing phenylalanine or tryptophan. The order of the fields is CDR3 DNA, CDR3 protein, J gene, V gene, clone size, D gene. The D gene is left open where the match is weak. Only some rows state a clone size, as once, few, many or a class for expanded clones.

cdr3_nt: TGCGCCAGCAGCCAAGAAGCACTGGGTACGGCCAAAAACATTCAGTACTTC; cdr3_aa: CASSQEALGTAKNIQYF; j_call: TRBJ2-4; v_call: TRBV4-3; clone_size: many; d_call: NA
cdr3_nt: TGCAGCGCTGAACACGGGGATGAGCAGTTCTTC; cdr3_aa: CSAEHGDEQFF; j_call: TRBJ2-1; v_call: TRBV29-1; clone_size: NA; d_call: NA
cdr3_nt: TGTGCCAGCAGCCCGAGGACAGGAATCTACGAGCAGTACTTC; cdr3_aa: CASSPRTGIYEQYF; j_call: TRBJ2-7; v_call: TRBV7-6; clone_size: few; d_call: TRBD1
cdr3_nt: TGTGCCAGCATGACAGAAGGTCATCGGGCCCACAATGAGCAGTTCTTC; cdr3_aa: CASMTEGHRAHNEQFF; j_call: TRBJ2-1; v_call: TRBV6-2/TRBV6-3; clone_size: few; d_call: NA
cdr3_nt: TGTGCCAGCAGCTTTGGGATCGCGAGCACAGATACGCAGTATTTT; cdr3_aa: CASSFGIASTDTQYF; j_call: TRBJ2-3; v_call: TRBV11-2; clone_size: many; d_call: NA
cdr3_nt: TGTGCCAGCAGCTTGGCTTTTAGTGAGCAGTTCTTC; cdr3_aa: CASSLAFSEQFF; j_call: TRBJ2-1; v_call: TRBV5-6; clone_size: many; d_call: NA
cdr3_nt: TGCGCCAGCAGCTTAGGGACAGGGAAAAACACTGAAGCTTTCTTT; cdr3_aa: CASSLGTGKNTEAFF; j_call: TRBJ1-1; v_call: TRBV5-1; clone_size: many; d_call: TRBD1
cdr3_nt: TGTGCCAGCAGCGCTACGACCGGGGAGCTGTTTTTT; cdr3_aa: CASSATTGELFF; j_call: TRBJ2-2; v_call: TRBV9; clone_size: few; d_call: NA
cdr3_nt: TGTGCCAGCAGCGCTAACCGGACTGACACAGATACGCAGAATTTT; cdr3_aa: CASSANRTDTDTQNF; j_call: TRBJ2-3; v_call: TRBV21-1; clone_size: NA; d_call: NA
cdr3_nt: TGTGCCACCTTGGACATGGGGGAGCAGTTCTTC; cdr3_aa: CATLDMGEQFF; j_call: TRBJ2-1; v_call: TRBV6-2/TRBV6-3; clone_size: NA; d_call: NA
cdr3_nt: TGTGCCAGCAGTATAAGTGCTAGCGGGAGTTACGAGCAGTACTTC; cdr3_aa: CASSISASGSYEQYF; j_call: TRBJ2-7; v_call: TRBV27; clone_size: NA; d_call: TRBD2
cdr3_nt: TGTGCCAGCAGTAGGGAACAGGCGGCCCACGAGCAGTACTTC; cdr3_aa: CASSREQAAHEQYF; j_call: TRBJ2-7; v_call: TRBV6-6; clone_size: NA; d_call: NA
cdr3_nt: TGTGCCAGCTCACCAGGGACTAGCGGGGTTTCCTACAATGAGCAGTTCTTC; cdr3_aa: CASSPGTSGVSYNEQFF; j_call: TRBJ2-1; v_call: TRBV18; clone_size: NA; d_call: TRBD2
cdr3_nt: TGTGCCAGCAGCCCCGGTCGGGACTGGGGAAACACCATATATTTT; cdr3_aa: CASSPGRDWGNTIYF; j_call: TRBJ1-3; v_call: TRBV7-7; clone_size: NA; d_call: NA
cdr3_nt: TGTGCCACCAGTGGATTCGGGGGTGATACGCAGTATTTT; cdr3_aa: CATSGFGGDTQYF; j_call: TRBJ2-3; v_call: TRBV24-1; clone_size: few; d_call: NA
cdr3_nt: TGTGCCAGTAGTATGGGTCCCGGGACAGCCTACGAGCAGTACTTC; cdr3_aa: CASSMGPGTAYEQYF; j_call: TRBJ2-7; v_call: TRBV19; clone_size: NA; d_call: TRBD1
cdr3_nt: TGTGCCTGCACGGACAGGTGGCCCTACGAGCAGTACTTC; cdr3_aa: CACTDRWPYEQYF; j_call: TRBJ2-7; v_call: TRBV6-2/TRBV6-3; clone_size: NA; d_call: TRBD1
cdr3_nt: TGTGCCAGCAGTCTTCTCGCGGGGACAGGGGGCTCAGATACGCAGTATTTT; cdr3_aa: CASSLLAGTGGSDTQYF; j_call: TRBJ2-3; v_call: TRBV27; clone_size: few; d_call: TRBD1
cdr3_nt: TGTGCCAGCATGATAAACGGCGGCTACACCTTC; cdr3_aa: CASMINGGYTF; j_call: TRBJ1-2; v_call: TRBV27; clone_size: NA; d_call: NA
cdr3_nt: TGTGCCAGCAGCCCAGGGGCCCACTATGGCTACACCTTC; cdr3_aa: CASSPGAHYGYTF; j_call: TRBJ1-2; v_call: TRBV28; clone_size: many; d_call: NA
cdr3_nt: TGTGCCAGCAGCTTCACCTCTTTCGGCGAAAACATTCAGTACTTC; cdr3_aa: CASSFTSFGENIQYF; j_call: TRBJ2-4; v_call: TRBV7-2; clone_size: few; d_call: NA
cdr3_nt: TGTGCCAGCAGTCGAACAGCTGAAAAACTGTTTTTT; cdr3_aa: CASSRTAEKLFF; j_call: TRBJ1-4; v_call: TRBV28; clone_size: many; d_call: NA
cdr3_nt: TGCAGTGCTAGAGATCTGAGAGGGCCATTTTACGAGCAGTACTTC; cdr3_aa: CSARDLRGPFYEQYF; j_call: TRBJ2-7; v_call: TRBV20-1; clone_size: NA; d_call: NA
cdr3_nt: TGTGCCAGCAGCCCCGACGGCTACACCTTC; cdr3_aa: CASSPDGYTF; j_call: TRBJ1-2; v_call: TRBV7-9; clone_size: NA; d_call: NA
cdr3_nt: TGTGCCAGTAGTATGGAAGGGGGCAACTATGGCTACACCTTC; cdr3_aa: CASSMEGGNYGYTF; j_call: TRBJ1-2; v_call: TRBV19; clone_size: NA; d_call: TRBD1
cdr3_nt: TGTGCCAGCAGCTTAGGGGGTTTGAACTCCTACGAGCAGTACTTC; cdr3_aa: CASSLGGLNSYEQYF; j_call: TRBJ2-7; v_call: TRBV7-6; clone_size: few; d_call: NA
cdr3_nt: TGTGCCAGCAACATTTATCCACCCAAATCTCGCAATCAGCCCCAGCATTTT; cdr3_aa: CASNIYPPKSRNQPQHF; j_call: TRBJ1-5; v_call: TRBV28; clone_size: few; d_call: NA
cdr3_nt: TGCAGTGCTAGATCTGGGGCGTGGCTAGCGGGCTACGAGCAGTACTTC; cdr3_aa: CSARSGAWLAGYEQYF; j_call: TRBJ2-7; v_call: TRBV20-1; clone_size: NA; d_call: TRBD2
cdr3_nt: TGTGCCAGCAGTCCCGGCTGGACCTACGAGCAGTACTTC; cdr3_aa: CASSPGWTYEQYF; j_call: TRBJ2-7; v_call: TRBV28; clone_size: many; d_call: NA
cdr3_nt: TGTGCCAGCACCACGGATGGGGACTACGGGGCAGATACGCAGTATTTT; cdr3_aa: CASTTDGDYGADTQYF; j_call: TRBJ2-3; v_call: TRBV14; clone_size: NA; d_call: TRBD2
cdr3_nt: TGTGCCCGCAGCCCTTGGGCCGGTTACTACGAGCAGTACTTC; cdr3_aa: CARSPWAGYYEQYF; j_call: TRBJ2-7; v_call: TRBV14; clone_size: NA; d_call: NA
cdr3_nt: TGTGCCAGCAGTTTAGGTTGGGGGGCCTCTGGGGCCAACGTCCTGACTTTC; cdr3_aa: CASSLGWGASGANVLTF; j_call: TRBJ2-6; v_call: TRBV27; clone_size: NA; d_call: NA
cdr3_nt: TGTGCCAGCAGCTCGGGACTAGCGGGAGTTCATGAGCAGTTCTTC; cdr3_aa: CASSSGLAGVHEQFF; j_call: TRBJ2-1; v_call: TRBV7-2; clone_size: many; d_call: TRBD2
cdr3_nt: TGTGCCAGCATTCCCCCTGTCAGGGCCGATACGCAGTATTTT; cdr3_aa: CASIPPVRADTQYF; j_call: TRBJ2-3; v_call: TRBV2; clone_size: NA; d_call: NA
cdr3_nt: TGCGCCAGCAGCCAAGATCCCAGTTGGACAGGGGTAGAGACCCAGTACTTC; cdr3_aa: CASSQDPSWTGVETQYF; j_call: TRBJ2-5; v_call: TRBV4-3; clone_size: few; d_call: TRBD1
cdr3_nt: TGTGCCAGCAGTTTAGGGACTAGTTCCAATGAGCAGTGCTTC; cdr3_aa: CASSLGTSSNEQCF; j_call: TRBJ2-1; v_call: TRBV28; clone_size: once; d_call: TRBD2
cdr3_nt: TGTGCCAGCAGCTTAGTACAGAAAAACATTCAGTACTTC; cdr3_aa: CASSLVQKNIQYF; j_call: TRBJ2-4; v_call: TRBV11-2; clone_size: NA; d_call: NA
cdr3_nt: TGTGCCAGCAGCTTAGATGGGCTACTCTACAATGAGCAGTTCTTC; cdr3_aa: CASSLDGLLYNEQFF; j_call: TRBJ2-1; v_call: TRBV11-2; clone_size: NA; d_call: NA
cdr3_nt: TGTGCCAGCAGTTTCGGGGCTAGCAATCAGCCCCAGCATTTT; cdr3_aa: CASSFGASNQPQHF; j_call: TRBJ1-5; v_call: TRBV28; clone_size: NA; d_call: NA
cdr3_nt: TGTGCCACAGGACAGGGGGTCACCGGGGAGCTGTTTTTT; cdr3_aa: CATGQGVTGELFF; j_call: TRBJ2-2; v_call: TRBV7-6; clone_size: few; d_call: TRBD1
cdr3_nt: TGTGCCAGCAGCTTAGAGCCCCCCCCGAACGAGCAGTACTTC; cdr3_aa: CASSLEPPPNEQYF; j_call: TRBJ2-7; v_call: TRBV7-2; clone_size: many; d_call: NA
cdr3_nt: TGTGCCAGCAGCAAGGGGGGACAGGGGTACGAGCAGTACTTC; cdr3_aa: CASSKGGQGYEQYF; j_call: TRBJ2-7; v_call: TRBV21-1; clone_size: once; d_call: NA